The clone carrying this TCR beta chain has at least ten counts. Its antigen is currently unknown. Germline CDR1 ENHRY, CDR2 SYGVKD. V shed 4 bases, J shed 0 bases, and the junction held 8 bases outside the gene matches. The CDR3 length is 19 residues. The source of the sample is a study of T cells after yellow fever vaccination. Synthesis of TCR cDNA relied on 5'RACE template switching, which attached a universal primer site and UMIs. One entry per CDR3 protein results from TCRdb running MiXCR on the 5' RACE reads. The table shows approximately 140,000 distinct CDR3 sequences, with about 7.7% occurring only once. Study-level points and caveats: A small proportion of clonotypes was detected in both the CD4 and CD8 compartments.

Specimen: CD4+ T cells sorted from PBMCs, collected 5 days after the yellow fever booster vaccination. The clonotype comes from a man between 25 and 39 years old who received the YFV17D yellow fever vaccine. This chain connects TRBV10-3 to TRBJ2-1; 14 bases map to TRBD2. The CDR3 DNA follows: TGTGCCATCAGTGTAGGACTAGCGGGAGGTCCTAGCTCCTACAATGAGCAGTTCTTC. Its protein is CAISVGLAGGPSSYNEQFF.